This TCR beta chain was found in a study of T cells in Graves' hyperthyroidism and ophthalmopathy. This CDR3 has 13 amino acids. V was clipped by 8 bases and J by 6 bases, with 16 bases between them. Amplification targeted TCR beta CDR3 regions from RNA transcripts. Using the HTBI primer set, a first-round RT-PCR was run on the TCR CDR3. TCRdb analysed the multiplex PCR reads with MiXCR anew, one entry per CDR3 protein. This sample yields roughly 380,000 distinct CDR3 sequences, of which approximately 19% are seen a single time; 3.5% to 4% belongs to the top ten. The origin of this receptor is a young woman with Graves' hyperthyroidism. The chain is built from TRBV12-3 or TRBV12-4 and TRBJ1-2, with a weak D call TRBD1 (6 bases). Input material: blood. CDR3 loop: CASAPAGDDGYTF. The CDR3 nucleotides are TGTGCCAGCGCACCTGCAGGGGACGATGGCTACACCTTC.